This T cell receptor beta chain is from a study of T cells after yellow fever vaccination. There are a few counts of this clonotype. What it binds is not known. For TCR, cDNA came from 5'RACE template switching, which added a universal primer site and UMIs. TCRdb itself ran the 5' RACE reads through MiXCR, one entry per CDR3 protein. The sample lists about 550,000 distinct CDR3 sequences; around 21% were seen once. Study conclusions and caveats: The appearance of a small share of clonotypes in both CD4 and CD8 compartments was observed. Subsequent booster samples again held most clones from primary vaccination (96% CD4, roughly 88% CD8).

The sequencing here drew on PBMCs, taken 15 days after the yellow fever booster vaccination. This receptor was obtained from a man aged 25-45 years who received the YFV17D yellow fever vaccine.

DNA for the CDR3: TGTGCCACGACTGGGACAGGCAGAAGGAGGGGATATAATGAGCAGTTCTTC. This translates into CATTGTGRRRGYNEQFF. The chain couples TRBV10-3 to TRBJ2-1; the match to TRBD1 covers 8 bases. V shed 10 bases and J 7 bases; nucleotides not matched to a gene: 21. The CDR3 has 17 amino acids. Germline V CDR1 and CDR2: ENHRY, SYGVKD.